This T cell receptor beta chain was recovered during a study of vaccination effects on CD4 cells after COVID-19. TCRdb's table, derived via immunoSEQ multiplex PCR, lists solely in-frame clones and lacks some. The table includes 45,000 to 65,000 clones, less than 80% detected once. The junction had 10 bases not matched to a gene; V was cut back by 5 bases and J by 4 bases. The CDR3 contains 17 residues. The germline V gene has CDR1 SGHTA and CDR2 FQGTGA. Following an approximately 9-day culture, CD4+ T cells were purified. Two doses of either BNT162b2 or mRNA-1273 were given to each participant. On this clone itself: The antigen is unknown.

This clonotype was obtained from a human donor who received a COVID-19 vaccine. Here the sequenced sample was CD4+ T cells from PBMCs cultured without peptide, taken after COVID-19 vaccination. The rearrangement uses TRBV7-3 and TRBJ2-2, with 10 bases matching TRBD2. The CDR3 DNA follows: TGTGCCAGCAGCCGGCAAGCGGGGGGGCCGGGCACCGGGGAGCTGTTTTTT. It codes for CASSRQAGGPGTGELFF.